The T cell receptor (beta chain) described here comes from a study of control samples from healthy donors and cancer patients. TCRdb's table, derived via immunoSEQ multiplex PCR, lists solely in-frame clones and lacks some. Seen here are about 160,000 clones, roughly 95% observed once, and the top ten hold 1%. Per the germline V gene, CDR1 is ENHRY and CDR2 is SYGVKD. V lost 6 bases to trimming and J lost 7 bases; unmatched junction nucleotides: 6. The CDR3 runs to 13 residues. Sequenced input: blood. The TCR originated in a woman younger than 45 in good health. The chain is built from TRBV10-3 and TRBJ1-5; 7 bases map to TRBD1. CDR3 loop: CAISQGDGQPQHF. The CDR3 coding sequence is TGTGCCATCAGCCAGGGGGACGGACAGCCCCAGCATTTT.